The TCR beta chain under discussion was sequenced for a study of T-cell reconstitution after alpha-beta-depleted transplantation in children. Study results and limitations: T-cell counts and diversity were attributed mostly to newly produced T cells one year after transplant. There were some patients whose high TCRbeta diversity at day 60 came from surviving recipient T cells and thymic progenitors. About two months after transplant, alpha-beta T cells reportedly came from several hundred expanded graft clones.

The authors prepared the TCRbeta library with unique molecular identifiers. Using its own MiXCR run on the PCR reads, TCRdb lists one record per CDR3 protein. The table shows about a million distinct CDR3 sequences, with roughly 29% occurring only once. To note about this clonotype: No antigen is known for it.

Germline values: CDR1 LGHNA, CDR2 YSLEER. The CDR3 has 16 amino acids. Trimming shortened V by 0 bases and J by 0 bases, and 9 bases separated the two germline ends. The chain couples TRBV4-3 to TRBJ2-1, with D hard to call. The sample was PBMCs, mostly from graft donor cells, taken 360 days after TCRalphabeta/CD19-depleted stem cell transplant. The TCR comes from a boy in the first two years of life who had a stem cell transplant for SCID, so the T cells may come from the graft donor. In DNA, the CDR3 is TGCGCCAGCAGCCAAGATCGGTTGAGCTCCTACAATGAGCAGTTCTTC. As protein: CASSQDRLSSYNEQFF.